This T cell receptor (beta chain) was profiled in a study of blood T cell repertoires in COVID-19. For the study at large: PBMCs, B-cell-depleted T cells, or T cells were the source of the cDNA or gDNA that made up the material.

In the original processing: Reference gene primer amplification in the assay estimated nucleated cell counts. TCRdb's copy holds only in-frame clones and misses some; the assay was immunoSEQ multiplex PCR. V, J and clone size were drawn from that table, and D and trimming were deduced from the DNA. The top ten clones hold 35% to 40% of a sample with about 130,000 clones, 75% to 85% of them seen once. Germline V gene data show CDR1 as SGHTA and CDR2 as FQGNSA. The CDR3 sequence is 17 residues long. V was pared by 4 bases and J by 0 bases, with 9 bases of the junction left unmatched. This clone appeared once.

This chain links TRBV7-2 with TRBJ1-3; 7 bases are shared with TRBD1. The sequence came from a man between 40 and 49 years old with active or convalescent COVID-19. Sample: peripheral blood. CDR3 DNA: TGTGCCAGCAGCTCCCTTCGGACAGGTCACTCTGGAAACACCATATATTTT. Protein product: CASSSLRTGHSGNTIYF.